These T cell receptor beta chains were read from a single sample in a study of cytomegalovirus exposure and HLA in healthy donors. Produced via immunoSEQ multiplex PCR; TCRdb's table is partial and in-frame only. Of 85,000 to 130,000 clones listed, roughly 83% are singletons. The source material was PBMCs. Receptor source: a female donor in good health and CMV-seropositive. CDR3s include the opening cysteine and the closing phenylalanine or tryptophan. Fields, in order: clone size, J gene, V gene, D gene, CDR3 protein, CDR3 DNA. The D gene is left open where the match is weak. For some rows the clone size is stated as once, few or many, or as a class when expanded; others skip it.

-	TRBJ1-4	TRBV10-2	-	CASYGEVNEKLFF	TGCGCCAGCTACGGGGAGGTTAATGAAAAACTGTTTTTT
-	TRBJ1-2	TRBV2	TRBD1	CASSGTGLDYGYTF	TGTGCCAGCAGTGGGACAGGGCTCGACTATGGCTACACCTTC
few	TRBJ1-2	TRBV6-6	-	CASSYSRSGYTF	TGTGCCAGCAGTTACTCCCGGAGTGGCTACACCTTC
-	TRBJ2-1	TRBV5-8	TRBD2	CASSFGVAGPYNEQFF	TGTGCCAGCAGCTTTGGAGTAGCGGGTCCCTACAATGAGCAGTTCTTC
-	TRBJ2-4	TRBV14	TRBD1	CASSPLGDSQYF	TGTGCCAGCAGCCCCCTGGGGGACAGTCAGTACTTC
-	TRBJ2-1	TRBV7-9	TRBD2	CASSSDGRAEGSYNEQFF	TGTGCCAGCAGCTCAGATGGGAGGGCGGAAGGCTCCTACAATGAGCAGTTCTTC
-	TRBJ1-6	TRBV6-6	-	CASSYSQGSYSPLHF	TGTGCCAGCAGTTACTCGCAGGGGTCATATTCACCCCTCCACTTT
-	TRBJ1-5	TRBV7-2	TRBD1	CASSEDRAPNQPQHF	TGTGCCAGCAGCGAAGACAGGGCCCCGAATCAGCCCCAGCATTTT
-	TRBJ1-2	TRBV4-3	-	CASSQVRVTNYGYTF	TGCGCCAGCAGCCAAGTCAGGGTCACTAACTATGGCTACACCTTC
-	TRBJ2-7	TRBV18	TRBD2	CASSPPTAGFRYEQYF	TGTGCCAGCTCACCACCGACAGCGGGGTTCCGGTACGAGCAGTACTTC
few	TRBJ1-5	TRBV7-9	-	CSSSLAGGSRDQPQHF	TGTTCCAGCAGCTTAGCCGGAGGGAGCCGGGATCAGCCCCAGCATTTT
-	TRBJ1-2	TRBV7-2	-	CASSLASGKAGGGYTF	TGTGCCAGCAGCTTAGCGTCGGGGAAGGCCGGAGGTGGCTACACCTTC
few	TRBJ2-3	TRBV7-2	TRBD2	CASSWGSGRWGTDTQYF	TGTGCCAGCAGCTGGGGGAGCGGGAGATGGGGCACAGATACGCAGTATTTT
once	TRBJ2-3	TRBV10-3	-	CAISESQGKVADTQYF	TGTGCCATCAGTGAGTCACAGGGAAAAGTCGCAGATACGCAGTATTTT
-	TRBJ1-2	TRBV7-8	TRBD1	CASWTGRRQGYTF	TGTGCCAGTTGGACAGGACGACGACAAGGCTACACCTTC
-	TRBJ1-5	TRBV30	-	CAWAADGAVWGNQPQHF	TGTGCCTGGGCCGCTGATGGGGCGGTCTGGGGCAATCAGCCCCAGCATTTT
-	TRBJ1-2	TRBV6-6	-	CASYPGGSYGYTF	TGTGCCAGCTATCCCGGCGGGAGCTATGGCTACACCTTC
-	TRBJ1-2	TRBV18	TRBD1	CASSPSQGADYGYTF	TGTGCCAGCTCACCATCCCAGGGGGCAGACTATGGCTACACCTTC
-	TRBJ2-7	TRBV27	-	CASSFGTGEETYEQYF	TGTGCCAGCAGTTTCGGAACGGGTGAGGAAACCTACGAGCAGTACTTC
-	TRBJ2-2	TRBV19	TRBD1	CASSTRQGPMTGELFF	TGTGCCAGTAGTACTCGACAGGGGCCTATGACCGGGGAGCTGTTTTTT
-	TRBJ2-2	TRBV11-1	-	CASSLGPRVAGELFF	TGTGCCAGCAGCTTAGGCCCCAGGGTGGCCGGGGAGCTGTTTTTT
-	TRBJ1-2	TRBV30	TRBD1	CAWEQGAYGYTF	TGTGCCTGGGAACAGGGGGCTTATGGCTACACCTTC
few	TRBJ2-7	TRBV18	TRBD1	CASSAGTGIYEQYF	TGTGCCAGCTCAGCCGGGACAGGAATCTACGAGCAGTACTTC
-	TRBJ2-1	TRBV5-4	TRBD2	CASSWGTSGGAGEFF	TGTGCCAGCAGCTGGGGGACTAGCGGGGGGGCCGGGGAGTTCTTC
-	TRBJ2-3	TRBV29-1	-	CSARAGANLDTQYF	TGCAGCGCCAGGGCGGGGGCCAACCTGGATACGCAGTATTTT
-	TRBJ2-5	TRBV19	TRBD2	CASRLAGAETQYF	TGTGCCAGTAGGCTAGCGGGAGCAGAGACCCAGTACTTC
-	TRBJ1-5	TRBV19	-	CASSTTPGGRQPQHF	TGTGCCAGTAGTACCACTCCGGGGGGCCGTCAGCCCCAGCATTTT
few	TRBJ2-7	TRBV7-9	-	CASSHRVGALYEQYF	TGTGCCAGCAGCCATCGGGTAGGGGCCCTTTACGAGCAGTACTTC
few	TRBJ1-4	TRBV30	-	CAWGRGTTNEKLFF	TGTGCCTGGGGGCGGGGCACAACTAATGAAAAACTGTTTTTT
-	TRBJ2-7	TRBV27	TRBD1	CASRRTGGTGWYEQYF	TGTGCCAGCAGGAGGACTGGGGGGACAGGGTGGTACGAGCAGTACTTC
-	TRBJ1-1	TRBV9	TRBD1	CASSVLGTGATEAFF	TGTGCCAGCAGCGTATTAGGGACAGGGGCCACTGAAGCTTTCTTT
-	TRBJ2-3	TRBV30	TRBD2	CAWSPLAVGTDTQYF	TGTGCCTGGAGCCCCCTAGCGGTTGGGACAGATACGCAGTATTTT
-	TRBJ2-1	TRBV18	TRBD2	CASSPSSGAYNEQFF	TGTGCCAGCTCACCATCTAGCGGGGCCTACAATGAGCAGTTCTTC
few	TRBJ2-2	TRBV5-1	-	CASSLRASQNTGELFF	TGCGCCAGCAGCCTCAGGGCGAGTCAGAACACCGGGGAGCTGTTTTTT
-	TRBJ2-4	TRBV7-2	-	CASSLGVVKNSQYF	TGTGCCAGCAGCTTAGGAGTAGTCAAAAACAGTCAGTACTTC
-	TRBJ1-3	TRBV6-1	-	CASIYSGNTIYF	TGTGCCAGCATTTACTCTGGAAACACCATATATTTT
-	TRBJ2-6	TRBV6-1	TRBD1	CASSGDRLYSGANVLTF	TGTGCCAGCAGTGGGGACAGGCTATACTCTGGGGCCAACGTCCTGACTTTC
-	TRBJ2-7	TRBV5-1	TRBD2	CASSLEGSGSFGDYGQYF	TGCGCCAGCAGCTTGGAGGGTAGCGGGAGTTTTGGGGACTACGGGCAGTACTTC
-	TRBJ2-5	TRBV6-5	-	CASSYVQVQETQYF	TGTGCCAGCAGTTACGTGCAGGTCCAAGAGACCCAGTACTTC
few	TRBJ2-2	TRBV6-6	TRBD1	CASKDRVGTGELFF	TGTGCCAGCAAAGACAGGGTCGGGACCGGGGAGCTGTTTTTT
-	TRBJ1-1	TRBV6-5	-	CASSYAPVLLNTEAFF	TGTGCCAGCAGTTACGCCCCAGTTCTCCTGAACACTGAAGCTTTCTTT